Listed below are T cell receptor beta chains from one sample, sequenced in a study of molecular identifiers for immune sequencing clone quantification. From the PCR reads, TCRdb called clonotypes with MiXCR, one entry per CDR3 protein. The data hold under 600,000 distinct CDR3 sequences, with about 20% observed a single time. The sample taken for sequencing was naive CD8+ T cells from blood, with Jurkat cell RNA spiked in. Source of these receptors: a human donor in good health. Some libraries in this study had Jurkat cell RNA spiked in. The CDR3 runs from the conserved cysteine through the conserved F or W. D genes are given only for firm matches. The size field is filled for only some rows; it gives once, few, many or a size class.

CATSRVLTSGNTIYF,TGTGCCACCAGCAGAGTGCTCACATCTGGAAACACCATATATTTT,-,TRBJ1-3,TRBV15,many
CASRKRGGPTDTQYF,TGTGCCAGCAGGAAGCGGGGGGGCCCCACAGATACGCAGTATTTT,TRBD2,TRBJ2-3,TRBV7-2,many
CSAIILGGGASGTQYF,TGCAGTGCTATAATTTTAGGGGGGGGGGCCTCCGGGACCCAGTACTTC,-,TRBJ2-5,TRBV20-1,-
CASSLGARVRGGDSPLHF,TGTGCCAGCAGTTTAGGAGCGCGCGTACGGGGAGGGGATTCACCCCTCCACTTT,-,TRBJ1-6,TRBV12-3/TRBV12-4,-
CASSYLVAERDEQYF,TGTGCCAGCAGTTACTTAGTGGCGGAGCGGGACGAGCAGTACTTC,-,TRBJ2-7,TRBV6-2/TRBV6-3,many
CASSLLGLAGKETQYF,TGCGCCAGCAGCTTGTTGGGACTAGCGGGAAAAGAGACCCAGTACTTC,TRBD2,TRBJ2-5,TRBV5-1,many
CASRQGFAGELFF,TGTGCCAGCCGACAGGGGTTCGCCGGGGAGCTGTTTTTT,TRBD1,TRBJ2-2,TRBV28,many
CSVDDSLSGIDGEQFF,TGCAGCGTTGACGACTCCCTCAGCGGGATCGACGGGGAGCAGTTCTTC,TRBD2,TRBJ2-1,TRBV29-1,-
CASTSTGANQETQYF,TGTGCCAGCACCTCAACAGGGGCTAACCAAGAGACCCAGTACTTC,TRBD1,TRBJ2-5,TRBV9,many
CASSEWTVTYEQYF,TGCGCCAGCAGTGAGTGGACAGTTACCTACGAGCAGTACTTC,-,TRBJ2-7,TRBV10-1,-
CASSQEWGEVLNQPQHF,TGCGCCAGCAGCCAAGAGTGGGGGGAGGTTTTGAATCAGCCCCAGCATTTT,-,TRBJ1-5,TRBV4-1,many
CASSLVPPNTEAFF,TGTGCCAGCAGTTTAGTTCCTCCGAACACTGAAGCTTTCTTT,-,TRBJ1-1,TRBV27,-
CASSAGHPSYGYTF,TGTGCCAGCAGCGCGGGACACCCAAGCTATGGCTACACCTTC,-,TRBJ1-2,TRBV7-9,few
CASHSTGTGEYEQFF,TGCGCCAGCCACTCAACCGGGACAGGGGAATATGAGCAGTTCTTC,TRBD1,TRBJ2-1,TRBV10-2,-
CASSLPTPPAKNIQYF,TGTGCCAGCAGCCTCCCCACTCCCCCGGCCAAAAACATTCAGTACTTC,-,TRBJ2-4,TRBV7-7,few
CSARDLTSTYEQYF,TGCAGTGCTAGAGATCTGACCTCGACCTACGAGCAGTACTTC,-,TRBJ2-7,TRBV20-1,many
CASSIAWGSDTGELFF,TGTGCCAGTAGTATAGCTTGGGGGTCGGACACCGGGGAGCTGTTTTTT,-,TRBJ2-2,TRBV19,once
CASTDFPGQRNTEAFF,TGTGCCAGCACCGACTTTCCGGGACAGAGAAACACTGAAGCTTTCTTT,TRBD1,TRBJ1-1,TRBV7-9,few
CASTWVSNTGELFF,TGTGCCAGCACTTGGGTTTCGAACACCGGGGAGCTGTTTTTT,-,TRBJ2-2,TRBV6-2/TRBV6-3,many
CASTVGTVSHEQYF,TGTGCCAGCACGGTAGGGACGGTGTCCCACGAGCAGTACTTC,-,TRBJ2-7,TRBV6-1,-
CASSTGQGARTGELFF,TGTGCCAGTAGTACAGGACAGGGGGCGAGAACCGGGGAGCTGTTTTTT,TRBD1,TRBJ2-2,TRBV19,many
CASSETVLRRYEQYF,TGTGCCAGCAGTGAAACTGTACTTCGACGGTACGAGCAGTACTTC,-,TRBJ2-7,TRBV6-1,few
CASSLVLGAGGPYRETQYF,TGTGCCAGCAGCTTGGTTCTGGGAGCGGGGGGGCCATATCGAGAGACCCAGTACTTC,TRBD2,TRBJ2-5,TRBV5-5,-
CASIPHGQDTEAFF,TGTGCCAGCATCCCCCACGGACAGGACACTGAAGCTTTCTTT,TRBD1,TRBJ1-1,TRBV28,many
CASSQDRGLAGGETQYF,TGCGCCAGCAGCCAAGATAGGGGACTAGCGGGGGGAGAGACCCAGTACTTC,TRBD2,TRBJ2-5,TRBV4-3,few
CATSSLTGTSEQYF,TGTGCCACCAGCAGTCTGACAGGGACATCTGAGCAGTACTTC,TRBD1,TRBJ2-7,TRBV15,many
CAWSNRGYEQYF,TGTGCGTGGTCGAACAGGGGCTACGAGCAGTACTTC,TRBD1,TRBJ2-7,TRBV30,few
CSVEGGRADTQYF,TGCAGCGTTGAAGGCGGGAGGGCAGATACGCAGTATTTT,TRBD2,TRBJ2-3,TRBV29-1,many
CASSYSGLADQETQYF,TGTGCCAGCAGTTACTCGGGACTAGCGGATCAAGAGACCCAGTACTTC,TRBD2,TRBJ2-5,TRBV6-5,-
CASSATREGREQYF,TGCGCCAGCAGCGCGACCCGGGAAGGGCGGGAGCAGTACTTC,-,TRBJ2-7,TRBV5-1,-
CASSFGGRTDTQYF,TGTGCCAGCAGTTTCGGGGGGAGGACAGATACGCAGTATTTT,TRBD2,TRBJ2-3,TRBV12-3/TRBV12-4,many
CAGSDRASPNTGELFF,TGTGCCGGCAGCGACCGGGCCTCCCCGAACACCGGGGAGCTGTTTTTT,-,TRBJ2-2,TRBV9,-
CASSLGGGAGYEQHF,TGTGCCAGCAGCTTAGGGGGGGGCGCTGGCTACGAGCAGCACTTC,-,TRBJ2-7,TRBV7-9,-
CANSLSWPIEQYF,TGTGCCAACAGCTTGAGCTGGCCCATCGAGCAGTACTTC,-,TRBJ2-7,TRBV5-6,-
CASSPIVEGREQYF,TGCGCCAGCAGCCCCATAGTGGAGGGGCGCGAGCAGTACTTC,-,TRBJ2-7,TRBV4-1,few
CSVEDVTKWGEQFF,TGCAGCGTTGAAGACGTAACCAAGTGGGGTGAGCAGTTCTTC,-,TRBJ2-1,TRBV29-1,many
CSASQQGGPLYEQYF,TGCAGTGCTAGTCAACAGGGTGGCCCACTCTACGAGCAGTACTTC,-,TRBJ2-7,TRBV20-1,-
CAISTGTEAFF,TGTGCCATTAGTACAGGGACTGAAGCTTTCTTT,-,TRBJ1-1,TRBV10-3,many
CASTFGQGGRNGQFF,TGTGCCAGCACCTTTGGACAGGGGGGACGTAATGGGCAGTTCTTC,TRBD1,TRBJ2-1,TRBV25-1,-
CASSPDTSGNTIYF,TGTGCCAGCAGCCCGGACACCTCTGGAAACACCATATATTTT,-,TRBJ1-3,TRBV28,many
CASSPERVPEETQYF,TGTGCCAGCAGCCCCGAGAGGGTACCGGAAGAGACCCAGTACTTC,-,TRBJ2-5,TRBV5-3,few
CSARDHQKGALGQPQHF,TGCAGTGCTAGAGATCATCAAAAGGGGGCCCTTGGTCAGCCCCAGCATTTT,TRBD1,TRBJ1-5,TRBV20-1,few
CASSLVGMETDPVLAKNIRYF,TGTGCCAGCAGTTTAGTCGGGATGGAGACCGACCCTGTTCTAGCCAAAAACATTCGGTACTTC,-,TRBJ2-4,TRBV12-3/TRBV12-4,-
CASNNGGSSYNEQFF,TGTGCCAGTAATAATGGAGGGAGCTCCTACAATGAGCAGTTCTTC,-,TRBJ2-1,TRBV19,-
CASRGGGSTDTQYF,TGTGCCAGCCGGGGCGGCGGGAGCACAGATACGCAGTATTTT,-,TRBJ2-3,TRBV5-6,few
CASSSTTGGWYEQYF,TGTGCCAGTAGTTCAACGACAGGGGGCTGGTACGAGCAGTACTTC,TRBD1,TRBJ2-7,TRBV19,once
CSARGLAATYEQYF,TGCAGTGCAAGGGGGTTGGCAGCAACCTACGAGCAGTACTTC,-,TRBJ2-7,TRBV20-1,many
CASSTGTGGTEAFF,TGTGCCAGCAGCACCGGGACAGGGGGCACTGAAGCTTTCTTT,TRBD1,TRBJ1-1,TRBV13,many
CASSLILGPVNSGNTIYF,TGTGCCAGCAGCTTAATTTTAGGCCCGGTTAACTCTGGAAACACCATATATTTT,-,TRBJ1-3,TRBV7-6,-
CASTTWGSGNTIYF,TGTGCCAGCACAACCTGGGGTTCTGGAAACACCATATATTTT,-,TRBJ1-3,TRBV5-6,-
CASSLGDWDAEQFF,TGTGCCAGCTCTCTCGGGGACTGGGATGCTGAGCAGTTCTTC,-,TRBJ2-1,TRBV5-3,-
CASSSEETQYF,TGTGCCAGCAGTTCTGAAGAGACCCAGTACTTC,-,TRBJ2-5,TRBV28,many
CASSPRGSYGYTF,TGTGCCAGCAGCCCGAGGGGGTCCTATGGCTACACCTTC,-,TRBJ1-2,TRBV5-6,few
CASSIDPTLDNEQFF,TGTGCCAGTAGTATCGACCCCACTTTGGACAATGAGCAGTTCTTC,-,TRBJ2-1,TRBV19,-
CASSLAPSWYQETQYF,TGTGCCAGCAGTTTAGCCCCCTCTTGGTACCAAGAGACCCAGTACTTC,-,TRBJ2-5,TRBV12-3/TRBV12-4,once
CASSKRRGHKLNTEAFF,TGTGCCAGCAGCAAAAGGAGGGGGCACAAATTGAACACTGAAGCTTTCTTT,-,TRBJ1-1,TRBV21-1,many
CASSADNNSPLHF,TGTGCCAGCAGTGCCGACAATAATTCACCCCTCCACTTT,-,TRBJ1-6,TRBV12-3/TRBV12-4,-
CASSAYLTDTQYF,TGTGCCAGCAGCGCTTACCTCACAGATACGCAGTATTTT,-,TRBJ2-3,TRBV9,-
CASSPGGRLDIQYF,TGTGCCAGCAGTCCAGGGGGTAGGTTGGACATTCAGTACTTC,TRBD1,TRBJ2-4,TRBV12-3/TRBV12-4,many
CASGSAGAGGEQFF,TGTGCTAGTGGTTCTGCCGGGGCTGGGGGTGAGCAGTTCTTC,-,TRBJ2-1,TRBV12-5,many